This is a list of T cell receptor beta chains from one sample in a study of early T cells in non-severe SARS-CoV-2 infection. TCRdb reprocessed the 5' RACE reads with MiXCR, giving one entry per CDR3 protein. This sample has about 39,000 distinct CDR3 sequences; about 5.5% occur once, and the top ten carry approximately 4%. Source: whole blood, taken at baseline. These receptors came from an adult who was a healthcare worker with PCR-confirmed SARS-CoV-2 infection or an uninfected control (not recorded which). Both conserved end residues are trimmed from each CDR3. Each record gives: J gene, V gene, CDR3 protein.

TRBJ2-1 | TRBV4-1 | ASSQGNSRRPYNEQF
TRBJ2-2 | TRBV13 | ASSQTGNTGELF
TRBJ1-6 | TRBV7-2 | ASTIGGSYNSPLH
TRBJ2-2 | TRBV9 | ASSVGNTGELF
TRBJ2-1 | TRBV7-2 | ASSFSGGASNEQF
TRBJ1-5 | TRBV27 | ATAFDGKWSQPQH
TRBJ1-1 | TRBV20-1 | SAPLNTEAF
TRBJ2-7 | TRBV30 | AWTERDEQY
TRBJ2-1 | TRBV7-2 | ASSRGPFRDNEQF
TRBJ2-7 | TRBV27 | ASSLMARPGDEQY
TRBJ1-5 | TRBV6-1 | ASSEATPINQPQH
TRBJ1-5 | TRBV25-1 | ASSGRTGPLGQPQH
TRBJ2-6 | TRBV6-5 | ASSYSSGAGANVLT
TRBJ2-1 | TRBV19 | ASSLRTGFDNEQF
TRBJ2-3 | TRBV27 | ASSLSRQSTDTQY
TRBJ2-2 | TRBV4-2 | ASSQADIANTGELF
TRBJ2-7 | TRBV5-6 | ASSFGVYEQY
TRBJ1-6 | TRBV6-6 | ASSYVGEVH
TRBJ2-6 | TRBV19 | ASSILAGGTGANVLT
TRBJ1-2 | TRBV12-3/TRBV12-4 | ASSSGAAGYT
TRBJ2-1 | TRBV21-1 | ASTRGHEQF
TRBJ2-5 | TRBV7-6 | ASSLPRTSGEGWETQY
TRBJ1-5 | TRBV19 | ASTMGEGTGRNQPQH
TRBJ1-5 | TRBV6-1 | ASTYHRVPGALGNQPQH
TRBJ2-1 | TRBV19 | ASSMRGGYNEQF
TRBJ1-1 | TRBV6-5 | ASRGAGGRAEAF
TRBJ2-1 | TRBV7-9 | ASSREASGRIYNEQF
TRBJ2-2 | TRBV27 | ASTPGPDTGELF
TRBJ2-5 | TRBV6-6 | ASTYRGWETQY
TRBJ1-2 | TRBV12-3/TRBV12-4 | ASSLGVGAAYGYT
TRBJ2-7 | TRBV7-6 | ASSLVVLAGKSEQY
TRBJ2-1 | TRBV6-5 | ASSYVAGVYNHEQF
TRBJ1-1 | TRBV5-5 | ASTPSGRSRTEAF
TRBJ1-5 | TRBV6-2/TRBV6-3 | ASTAPGTGGSNQPQH
TRBJ1-2 | TRBV29-1 | SVEHRGVHGYT
TRBJ2-1 | TRBV7-2 | ASRSGTSGRYNEQF
TRBJ1-1 | TRBV29-1 | SSSGTGDTEAF
TRBJ1-6 | TRBV12-5 | ASGRWAGNNSPLH
TRBJ1-6 | TRBV10-3 | AISDRRWDNSPLH
TRBJ2-3 | TRBV14 | ASSRQSSTDTQY
TRBJ2-2 | TRBV9 | ASTNTGELF
TRBJ2-1 | TRBV5-1 | ASSLARYNEQF
TRBJ2-1 | TRBV19 | ASSNNLLIQGMDNEQF
TRBJ1-5 | TRBV20-1 | SAGLGGQRNQPQH